A selection of T cell receptor beta chains follows, all from one sample in a study of T cells in localized non-small cell lung cancer. Libraries were prepared by immunoSEQ multiplex PCR; TCRdb keeps only in-frame clonotypes and omits some of them. The sample gives about 75,000 clones, over 75% of which show up once; 9.5% is in the top ten. The sequences come from peripheral blood, collected before any cancer treatment. These TCRs come from a female donor older than 55 with stage I lung adenocarcinoma. Both conserved end residues are part of each CDR3. The D gene is left open where the match is weak. Expanded clones get a size class; other rows say once, few or many, or leave the size out.

J: TRBJ2-4
V: TRBV21-1
D: .
size: .
CDR3: CASSTSRAAKNIQYF
DNA: TGTGCCAGCAGCACGTCGAGGGCGGCCAAAAACATTCAGTACTTC

J: TRBJ2-5
V: TRBV19
D: TRBD2
size: many
CDR3: CASSSRVTSGTRGETQYF
DNA: TGTGCCAGTAGTAGTAGGGTGACTAGCGGGACAAGGGGGGAGACCCAGTACTTC

J: TRBJ1-5
V: TRBV6-5
D: TRBD1
size: .
CDR3: CASSIGTGKQPQHF
DNA: TGTGCCAGCAGTATCGGGACAGGGAAACAGCCCCAGCATTTT

J: TRBJ2-1
V: TRBV27
D: TRBD1
size: .
CDR3: CASSSSGTGEQFF
DNA: TGTGCCAGCAGTTCCTCCGGGACAGGGGAGCAGTTCTTC

J: TRBJ2-2
V: TRBV14
D: TRBD1
size: .
CDR3: CASSQTGQSNTGELFF
DNA: TGTGCCAGCAGCCAGACGGGACAGTCGAACACCGGGGAGCTGTTTTTT

J: TRBJ2-6
V: TRBV2
D: .
size: .
CDR3: CANRFSGSGANVLTF
DNA: TGTGCCAACAGGTTTAGCGGCTCTGGGGCCAACGTCCTGACTTTC

J: TRBJ2-3
V: TRBV4-2
D: .
size: .
CDR3: CASSQDVNSDTQYF
DNA: TGTGCCAGCAGCCAAGATGTCAACAGCGATACGCAGTATTTT

J: TRBJ2-3
V: TRBV7-2
D: .
size: .
CDR3: CASSPDRTQDTQYF
DNA: TGTGCCAGCAGCCCGGACCGGACCCAGGATACGCAGTATTTT

J: TRBJ2-7
V: TRBV18
D: .
size: few
CDR3: CASSPPLRQMTSYEQYF
DNA: TGTGCCAGCTCACCACCTCTTCGACAGATGACCTCCTACGAGCAGTACTTC

J: TRBJ1-4
V: TRBV19
D: .
size: .
CDR3: CASNQGNVEKLFF
DNA: TGTGCCAGTAACCAGGGAAACGTGGAAAAACTGTTTTTT

J: TRBJ1-1
V: TRBV27
D: TRBD1
size: .
CDR3: CASSSPGQGPEAFF
DNA: TGTGCCAGCAGTTCACCGGGACAGGGTCCCGAGGCTTTCTTT

J: TRBJ1-4
V: TRBV7-2
D: .
size: .
CDR3: CASSLLGEKLFF
DNA: TGTGCCAGCAGCTTATTGGGTGAAAAACTGTTTTTT

J: TRBJ2-1
V: TRBV5-1
D: TRBD1
size: .
CDR3: CASSLGTGIANEQFF
DNA: TGCGCCAGCAGCTTGGGGACAGGGATCGCCAATGAGCAGTTCTTC

J: TRBJ1-5
V: TRBV6-1
D: .
size: .
CDR3: CASSVSTGLGGSNQPQHF
DNA: TGTGCCAGCAGTGTTTCAACAGGGCTGGGAGGAAGCAATCAGCCCCAGCATTTT

J: TRBJ2-7
V: TRBV4-1
D: .
size: .
CDR3: CASSPGNYEQYF
DNA: TGCGCCAGCAGTCCCGGGAACTACGAGCAGTACTTC

J: TRBJ2-3
V: TRBV13
D: .
size: .
CDR3: CASSPRLVRTDTQYF
DNA: TGTGCCAGCAGCCCTAGACTAGTTCGCACAGATACGCAGTATTTT

J: TRBJ1-2
V: TRBV30
D: .
size: .
CDR3: CAWSSGLYGYTF
DNA: TGTGCCTGGAGTTCCGGACTCTATGGCTACACCTTC

J: TRBJ1-2
V: TRBV30
D: .
size: .
CDR3: CAWSDRPNYGYTF
DNA: TGTGCCTGGAGCGACAGACCTAACTATGGCTACACCTTC

J: TRBJ1-4
V: TRBV7-7
D: .
size: .
CDR3: CASSLGAGRGEKLFF
DNA: TGTGCTAGCAGCTTAGGTGCAGGGCGCGGTGAAAAACTGTTTTTT

J: TRBJ1-1
V: TRBV7-9
D: .
size: few
CDR3: CASSTKQGWYTEAFF
DNA: TGTGCCAGCAGCACAAAACAGGGATGGTACACTGAAGCTTTCTTT

J: TRBJ2-7
V: TRBV5-6
D: .
size: .
CDR3: CASSLVGEAREQYF
DNA: TGTGCCAGCAGCTTGGTTGGGGAAGCGAGGGAGCAGTACTTC

J: TRBJ2-1
V: TRBV19
D: .
size: .
CDR3: CASSLRRQMTPTYNEQFF
DNA: TGTGCCAGTAGTTTAAGACGACAGATGACTCCCACCTACAATGAGCAGTTCTTC

J: TRBJ2-7
V: TRBV11-2
D: TRBD2
size: .
CDR3: CASSLGSKGGSYEQYF
DNA: TGTGCCAGCAGCTTGGGGTCCAAGGGAGGGTCATACGAGCAGTACTTC

J: TRBJ2-7
V: TRBV5-6
D: .
size: .
CDR3: CASSLAASGDGVYEQYF
DNA: TGTGCCAGCAGCTTGGCGGCGTCAGGGGATGGGGTCTACGAGCAGTACTTC

J: TRBJ1-2
V: TRBV5-4
D: .
size: .
CDR3: CASSLPQGYGYTF
DNA: TGTGCCAGCAGCTTGCCTCAGGGCTATGGCTACACCTTC

J: TRBJ2-7
V: TRBV7-2
D: TRBD2
size: .
CDR3: CASSSRSSGKQYF
DNA: TGTGCCAGCAGCTCAAGGTCTAGCGGAAAGCAGTACTTC

J: TRBJ1-6
V: TRBV2
D: .
size: .
CDR3: CASSLRLYSPLHF
DNA: TGTGCCAGCAGTTTACGACTTTACTCACCCCTCCACTTT

J: TRBJ2-7
V: TRBV11-1
D: TRBD1
size: .
CDR3: CASSLEGQAAYEQYF
DNA: TGTGCCAGCAGCTTAGAGGGACAGGCCGCCTACGAGCAGTACTTC

J: TRBJ1-1
V: TRBV7-6
D: .
size: .
CDR3: CASSLGENTEAFF
DNA: TGTGCCAGCAGCTTGGGTGAGAACACTGAAGCTTTCTTT

J: TRBJ2-1
V: TRBV7-3
D: .
size: .
CDR3: CASSSPVGEQFF
DNA: TGTGCCAGCAGCTCCCCGGTCGGTGAGCAGTTCTTC

J: TRBJ1-3
V: TRBV18
D: .
size: .
CDR3: CASSPPATSGNTIYF
DNA: TGTGCCAGCTCACCACCGGCGACCTCTGGAAACACCATATATTTT

J: TRBJ1-6
V: TRBV7-2
D: .
size: few
CDR3: CASSPPLRSPLHF
DNA: TGTGCCAGCAGCCCGCCCTTACGGTCACCCCTCCACTTT

J: TRBJ2-6
V: TRBV7-2
D: .
size: .
CDR3: CASSLGVGAGANVLTF
DNA: TGTGCCAGCAGCTTAGGGGTCGGCGCCGGGGCCAACGTCCTGACTTTC

J: TRBJ2-7
V: TRBV10-3
D: TRBD1
size: once
CDR3: CATSESWTGGSYEQYF
DNA: TGTGCCACCAGTGAGTCATGGACAGGGGGAAGCTACGAGCAGTACTTC

J: TRBJ1-5
V: TRBV6-5
D: .
size: .
CDR3: CASSRGSGLNQPQHF
DNA: TGTGCCAGCAGCCGAGGGTCAGGGCTGAATCAGCCCCAGCATTTT

J: TRBJ1-1
V: TRBV25-1
D: .
size: few
CDR3: CASSPGTEAFF
DNA: TGTGCCAGCAGTCCTGGGACAGAAGCTTTCTTT

J: TRBJ1-3
V: TRBV19
D: TRBD1
size: .
CDR3: CASSLSGTGGNTIYF
DNA: TGTGCCAGTAGCCTCAGTGGGACAGGGGGAAACACCATATATTTT

J: TRBJ1-3
V: TRBV18
D: .
size: .
CDR3: CASSASRGNTIYF
DNA: TGTGCCAGCTCGGCTTCCCGGGGGAACACCATATATTTT

J: TRBJ1-1
V: TRBV29-1
D: TRBD1
size: .
CDR3: CSADRGGNTEAFF
DNA: TGCAGCGCAGACAGGGGGGGGAACACTGAAGCTTTCTTT

J: TRBJ2-5
V: TRBV7-3
D: TRBD1
size: .
CDR3: CASDRGLQETQYF
DNA: TGTGCCAGCGACAGGGGGCTCCAAGAGACCCAGTACTTC